Below, 9 T cell receptor beta chains from the same sample are listed, as sequenced in a study of shared T cell receptors in the human thymus. Measured with immunoSEQ multiplex PCR; TCRdb has only the in-frame clones, and not every one. This table holds 500,000 to 550,000 clones, about four fifths found once. These data are also associated with another study on human thymus T cells.

Sequenced sample: thymocytes. The receptors originated from a boy less than two years old with a congenital heart defect.

This chain uses TRBV4-1 with TRBJ1-5, with 7 bases aligning to TRBD1. CDR3 size: 16 residues. With V trimmed by 3 bases and J by 5 bases, 10 bases remained unmatched. Looked up from germline, CDR1 is MGHRA and CDR2 is YSYEKL. The CDR3 DNA sequence: TGCGCCAGCAGCCACCCCGGGAACAGGGGTGATCAGCCCCAGCATTTT. Its translation: CASSHPGNRGDQPQHF.

The gene calls are TRBV27 and TRBJ2-3; the D is unclear. Germline V lookup: CDR1 MNHEY, CDR2 SMNVEV (reference sequence). CDR3 length: 16 residues. Trimming took off 5 bases at V and 1 base at J, with 16 bases between the two ends. The DNA of the CDR3 is TGTGCCAGCAGTCTAACCACTGACTCGGGCACAGATACGCAGTATTTT. This translates into CASSLTTDSGTDTQYF.

The rearrangement links TRBV2 to TRBJ2-4, with 8 positions matching TRBD2. Trimming removed 8 bases from V and 8 bases from J; junction bases left unmatched: 5. CDR1 is SNHLY and CDR2 is FYNNEI in the germline V gene. CDR3 length: 12 residues. The DNA of the CDR3 is TGTGCCAGCTCGGGGGGGGCATACATTCAGTACTTC. As protein: CASSGGAYIQYF.

The chain carries TRBV28 and TRBJ1-5, with 8 bases identical to TRBD1. The J segment lost 7 bases and the V segment lost 8 bases, leaving 7 bases of the junction unmatched. Per germline, CDR1 MDHEN and CDR2 SYDVKM. The CDR3 has 13 residues. The CDR3 spells CASGTGRGQPQHF. In DNA form, the CDR3 reads TGTGCCAGCGGGACAGGTCGGGGCCAGCCCCAGCATTTT.

The gene calls are TRBV6-5 and TRBJ2-5; maybe TRBD2 (5 bases). Between the trimmed V and J ends, which lost 9 bases and 4 bases, there was a span of 6 bases. The CDR3 is made up of 10 amino acids. Germline lookup yields CDR1 MNHEY and CDR2 SVGAGI. CDR3 DNA: TGTGCCAGTGGGAGAGAGACCCAGTACTTC. Protein: CASGRETQYF.

The J gene is TRBJ2-7, the V gene TRBV15; 7 bases agree with TRBD2. The CDR3 runs 16 residues. V lost 1 base to trimming and J lost 7 bases; unmatched junction nucleotides: 13. Germline V CDR1 and CDR2: LNHNV, YYDKDF (reference sequence). This CDR3 reads CATSRVRRGGPEEQYF. The CDR3 DNA follows: TGTGCCACCAGCAGAGTGCGCCGGGGAGGGCCGGAAGAGCAGTACTTC.

The chain uses TRBV6-5 and TRBJ1-1; D unclear. V was trimmed by 7 bases and J by 3 bases, leaving 15 bases between them. The CDR3 has 14 residues. The germline V gene has CDR1 MNHEY and CDR2 SVGAGI. This chain's CDR3 is CASTEGFGDTEAFF. The CDR3 nucleotides are TGTGCCAGCACCGAGGGATTCGGTGACACTGAAGCTTTCTTT.

The CDR3 nucleotides are TGTGCCGCGGCAAGGATCTCTGGGGCCAACGTCCTGACTTTC. The encoded protein is CAAARISGANVLTF. This chain uses TRBV11-2 with TRBJ2-6; D remains unclear. Trimming cost V 11 bases and J 0 bases, with 11 bases left between them. Germline CDR1 is SGHAT and CDR2 is FQNNGV. This CDR3 has 14 amino acids. The full variable domain, its missing parts supplied by reference TRBV11-2 and TRBJ2-6, is EAGVAQSPRYKIIEKRQSVAFWCNPISGHATLYWYQQILGQGPKLLIQFQNNGVVDDSQLPKDRFSAERLKGVDSTLKIQPAKLEDSAVYLCAAARISGANVLTFGAGSRLTVL.

The chain employs TRBV7-2 and TRBJ1-5, with 7 nucleotides matching TRBD1. The CDR3 is made up of 13 amino acids. Per germline, CDR1 SGHTA and CDR2 FQGNSA. V gave up 4 bases and J gave up 7 bases; unmatched junction bases: 4. CDR3 amino acids: CASSCDRDQPQHF. CDR3 coding DNA: TGTGCCAGCAGCTGCGACAGGGACCAGCCCCAGCATTTT.